This entry features one T cell receptor (beta chain) sequence. The data derive from a study of control samples from healthy donors and cancer patients. Some clones are missing from TCRdb's copy, which holds only in-frame ones; the method was immunoSEQ multiplex PCR. The data hold 100,000 to 150,000 clones, with approximately 94% observed a single time. The sequenced material came from blood. The receptor's source is a man between 25 and 39 years old in good health.

CDR3 sequence (DNA): TGTGCCAGCAGTTTGTTGCCAGGGGGCGGAGGCTACACCTTC. Translation: CASSLLPGGGGYTF. The chain carries TRBV27 and TRBJ1-2; 8 nucleotides agree with TRBD1. This CDR3 region has 14 residues. Germline V gene data show CDR1 as MNHEY and CDR2 as SMNVEV (reference sequence). Trimming at V came to 3 bases and at J to 8 bases, leaving 8 bases not matched to a gene.